This T cell receptor (beta chain) was identified in a study of chemoradiotherapy in HPV16-positive cancers. Repertoires were sampled repeatedly during chemoradiotherapy. Profiled with immunoSEQ multiplex PCR; TCRdb holds only in-frame clones, not every one. The sample includes approximately 52,000 clones, roughly 90% of them seen just once. The clonotype originates from a human donor with HPV-associated anogenital cancer. The source was blood, collected from a patient who underwent chemoradiotherapy.

The CDR3 DNA sequence: TGTGCCAGCAGTTTCGGGACATCCGAGCAGTACTTC. This codes for CASSFGTSEQYF. The rearrangement joins TRBV6-5 to TRBJ2-7, with D possibly matching TRBD1 (6 bases). This CDR3 contains 12 residues. Germline lookup yields CDR1 MNHEY and CDR2 SVGAGI. V lost 4 bases and J 6 bases, leaving 10 bases between the germline ends.